This TCR beta chain was documented in a study of beta chain features in type 1 diabetes. Expressed TCRB transcripts were sequenced because the entire RNA isolate underwent reverse transcription. About 3.6 million reads was the average for naive, central memory and regulatory T cell samples. Sequenced by immunoSEQ multiplex PCR; TCRdb stores in-frame clones only, minus some. The sample lists some 300,000 clones, around 7.3% occurring once. The single heparinised draw taken from each donor contained roughly 110 mL of blood on average. Sequenced sample: central memory CD4+ T cells from blood. The sequence derives from a young woman in good health.

DNA for the CDR3: TGTGCCAGCAGCCCTCATACGGGGAACGAGCAGTACTTC. This sequence encodes CASSPHTGNEQYF. V gene TRBV28 combines with J gene TRBJ2-7; maybe TRBD2 (5 bases). Trimming removed 6 bases at V and 5 bases at J, with 14 bases between. Germline lookup yields CDR1 MDHEN and CDR2 SYDVKM. This CDR3 is 13 amino acids long.